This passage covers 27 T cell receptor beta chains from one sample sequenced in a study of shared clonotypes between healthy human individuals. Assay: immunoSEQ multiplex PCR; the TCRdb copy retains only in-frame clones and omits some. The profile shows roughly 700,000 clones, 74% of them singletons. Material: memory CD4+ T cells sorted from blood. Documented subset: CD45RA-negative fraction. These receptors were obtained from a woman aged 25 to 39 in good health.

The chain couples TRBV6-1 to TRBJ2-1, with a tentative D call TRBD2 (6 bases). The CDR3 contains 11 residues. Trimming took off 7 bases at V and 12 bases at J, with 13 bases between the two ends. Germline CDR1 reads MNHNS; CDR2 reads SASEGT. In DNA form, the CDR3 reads TGTGCCAGCATCTCGTCCGGGGGGCAGTTCTTC. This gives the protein CASISSGGQFF.

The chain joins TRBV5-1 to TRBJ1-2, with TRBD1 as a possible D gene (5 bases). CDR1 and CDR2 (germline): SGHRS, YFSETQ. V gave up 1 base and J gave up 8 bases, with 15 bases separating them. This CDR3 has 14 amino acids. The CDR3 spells CASSLLGEGRGYTF. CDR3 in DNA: TGCGCCAGCAGCTTGTTAGGGGAAGGTCGCGGCTACACCTTC.

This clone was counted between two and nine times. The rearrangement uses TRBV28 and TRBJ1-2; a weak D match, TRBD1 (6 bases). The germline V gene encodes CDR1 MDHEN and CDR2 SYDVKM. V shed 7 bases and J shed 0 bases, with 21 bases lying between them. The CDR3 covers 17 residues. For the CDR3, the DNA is TGTGCCAGCACAACGGCAGGGGAGAATTCAGCTAACTATGGCTACACCTTC. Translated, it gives CASTTAGENSANYGYTF.

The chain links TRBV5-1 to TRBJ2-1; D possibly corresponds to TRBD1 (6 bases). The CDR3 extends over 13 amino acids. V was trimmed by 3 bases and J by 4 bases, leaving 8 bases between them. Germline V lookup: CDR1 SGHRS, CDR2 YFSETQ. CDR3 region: CASSSRGYNEQFF. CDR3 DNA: TGCGCCAGCAGCTCCAGGGGTTACAATGAGCAGTTCTTC.

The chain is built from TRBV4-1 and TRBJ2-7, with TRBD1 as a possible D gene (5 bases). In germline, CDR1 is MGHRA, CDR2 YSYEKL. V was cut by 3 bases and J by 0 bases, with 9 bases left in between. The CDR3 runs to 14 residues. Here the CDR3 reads CASSQGRDSYEQYF. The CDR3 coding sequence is TGCGCCAGCAGCCAGGGCAGGGACTCCTACGAGCAGTACTTC.

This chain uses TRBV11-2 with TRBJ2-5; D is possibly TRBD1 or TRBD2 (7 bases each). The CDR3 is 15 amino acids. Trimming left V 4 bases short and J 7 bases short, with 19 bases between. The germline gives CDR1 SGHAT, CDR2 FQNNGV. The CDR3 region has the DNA TGTGCCAGCAGCTCGGGGGGACAGCTCCATAGGACCCAGTACTTC. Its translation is CASSSGGQLHRTQYF.

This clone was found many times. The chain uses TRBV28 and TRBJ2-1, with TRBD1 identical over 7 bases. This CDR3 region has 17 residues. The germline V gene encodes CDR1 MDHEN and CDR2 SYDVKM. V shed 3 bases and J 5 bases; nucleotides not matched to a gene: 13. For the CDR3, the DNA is TGTGCCAGCAGTTTTTGGACAGGACGCAGGGGCGACAATGAGCAGTTCTTC. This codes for CASSFWTGRRGDNEQFF.

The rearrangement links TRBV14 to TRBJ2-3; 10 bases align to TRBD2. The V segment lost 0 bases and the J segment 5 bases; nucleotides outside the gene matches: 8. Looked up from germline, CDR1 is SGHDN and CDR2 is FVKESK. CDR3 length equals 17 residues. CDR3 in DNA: TGTGCCAGCAGCCAAGATCGGCCTAGCGGGAGCCGAGATACGCAGTATTTT. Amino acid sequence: CASSQDRPSGSRDTQYF. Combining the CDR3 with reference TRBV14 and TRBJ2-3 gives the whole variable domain EAGVTQFPSHSVIEKGQTVTLRCDPISGHDNLYWYRRVMGKEIKFLLHFVKESKQDESGMPNNRFLAERTGGTYSTLKVQPAELEDSGVYFCASSQDRPSGSRDTQYFGPGTRLTVL.

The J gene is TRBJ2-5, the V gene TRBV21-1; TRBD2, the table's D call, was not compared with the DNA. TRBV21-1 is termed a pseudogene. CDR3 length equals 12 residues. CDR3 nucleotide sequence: TGTGCCAGCAGCAAGAGGGCGAAGACCCAGTACTTC. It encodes CASSKRAKTQYF.

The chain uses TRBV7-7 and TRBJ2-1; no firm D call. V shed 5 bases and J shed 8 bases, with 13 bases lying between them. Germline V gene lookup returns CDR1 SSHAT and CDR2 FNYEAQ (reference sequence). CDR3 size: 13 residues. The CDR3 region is CASSPGYGHEQFF. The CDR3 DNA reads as TGTGCCAGCAGCCCAGGCTATGGTCATGAGCAGTTCTTC.

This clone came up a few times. The chain's CDR3 is CASSQEWEKGFDEQYF. The CDR3 DNA reads TGCGCCAGCAGCCAAGAATGGGAAAAGGGGTTCGACGAGCAGTACTTC. The chain uses TRBV4-1 and TRBJ2-7; TRBD1 is a possible D gene (5 bases). Trimming pared 0 bases from V and 5 bases from J, leaving 17 bases between. The germline V gene has CDR1 MGHRA and CDR2 YSYEKL. The CDR3 totals 16 residues.

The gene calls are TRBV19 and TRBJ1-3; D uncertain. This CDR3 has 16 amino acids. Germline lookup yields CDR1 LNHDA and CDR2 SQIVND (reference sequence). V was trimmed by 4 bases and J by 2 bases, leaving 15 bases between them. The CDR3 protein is CASSSRADAAGNTIYF. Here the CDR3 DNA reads TGTGCCAGTAGTAGCCGGGCCGACGCCGCTGGAAACACCATATATTTT.

The CDR3 reads CATSREGQIIAYNEQFF. DNA of the CDR3: TGTGCCACCAGCAGAGAAGGACAGATCATTGCCTACAATGAGCAGTTCTTC. The gene calls are TRBV15 and TRBJ2-1, with a weak D call TRBD1 (6 bases). CDR1 is LNHNV, CDR2 YYDKDF, per germline (reference sequence). Trimming stripped 0 bases from V and 2 bases from J, with 14 bases between. The CDR3 covers 17 residues. Full variable domain (remainder filled in from reference TRBV15 and TRBJ2-1): DAMVIQNPRYQVTQFGKPVTLSCSQTLNHNVMYWYQQKSSQAPKLLFHYYDKDFNNEADTPDNFQSRRPNTSFCFLDIRSPGLGDTAMYLCATSREGQIIAYNEQFFGPGTRLTVL.

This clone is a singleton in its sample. In DNA form, the CDR3 reads TGTGCCAGCAGCCAAGGGTTTGCGGACGAATACAATGAGCAGTTCTTC. Translating it yields CASSQGFADEYNEQFF. The rearrangement uses TRBV4-2 and TRBJ2-1; D gene ambiguous. From germline, CDR1 is LGHNA and CDR2 YNFKEQ. The germline V and J ends were trimmed by 1 base and 4 bases, with 14 bases remaining between them. The length of the CDR3 is 16 residues.

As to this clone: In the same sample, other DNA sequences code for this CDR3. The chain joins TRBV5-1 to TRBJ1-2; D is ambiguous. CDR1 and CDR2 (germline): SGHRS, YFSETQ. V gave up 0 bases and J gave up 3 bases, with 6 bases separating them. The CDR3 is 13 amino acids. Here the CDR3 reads CASSLEGDYGYTF. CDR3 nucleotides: TGCGCCAGCAGCTTGGAAGGAGACTATGGCTACACCTTC.

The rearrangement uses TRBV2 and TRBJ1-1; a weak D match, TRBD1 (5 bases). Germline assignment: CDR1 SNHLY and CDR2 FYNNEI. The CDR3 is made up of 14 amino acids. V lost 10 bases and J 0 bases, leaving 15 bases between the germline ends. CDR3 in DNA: TGTGCCACCCAGGGCGGCGGCATGAACACTGAAGCTTTCTTT. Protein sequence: CATQGGGMNTEAFF.

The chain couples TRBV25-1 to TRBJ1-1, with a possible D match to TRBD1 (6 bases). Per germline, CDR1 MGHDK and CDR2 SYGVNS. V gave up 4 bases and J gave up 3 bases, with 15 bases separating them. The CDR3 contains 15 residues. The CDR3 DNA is TGTGCCAGCAGTGCACGAGGGGGAGGGGACACTGAAGCTTTCTTT. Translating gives CASSARGGGDTEAFF.

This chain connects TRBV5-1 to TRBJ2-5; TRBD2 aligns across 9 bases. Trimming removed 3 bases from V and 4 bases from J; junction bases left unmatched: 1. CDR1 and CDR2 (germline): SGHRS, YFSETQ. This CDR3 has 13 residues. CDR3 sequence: CASSSSGVETQYF. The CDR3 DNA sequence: TGCGCCAGCAGCTCTAGCGGGGTAGAGACCCAGTACTTC.

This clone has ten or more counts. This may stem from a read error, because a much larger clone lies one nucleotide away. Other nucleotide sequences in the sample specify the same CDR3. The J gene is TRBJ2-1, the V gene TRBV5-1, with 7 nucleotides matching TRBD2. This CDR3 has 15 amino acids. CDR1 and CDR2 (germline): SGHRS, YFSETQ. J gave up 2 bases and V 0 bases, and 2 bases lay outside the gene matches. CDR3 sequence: CASSLASGAYNEQFF. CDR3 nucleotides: TGCGCCAGCAGCTTGGCTAGCGGAGCCTACAATGAGCAGTTCTTC.

The chain's CDR3 is CASSTLTGPRYGYTF. The CDR3 bases are TGTGCCAGCAGCACCTTGACAGGGCCTCGCTATGGCTACACCTTC. The V call is TRBV13, the J call TRBJ1-2; 7 bases fit TRBD1. The germline gives CDR1 PRHDT, CDR2 FYEKMQ (reference sequence). The CDR3 runs 15 residues. V was pared by 5 bases and J by 4 bases, with 10 bases of the junction left unmatched.

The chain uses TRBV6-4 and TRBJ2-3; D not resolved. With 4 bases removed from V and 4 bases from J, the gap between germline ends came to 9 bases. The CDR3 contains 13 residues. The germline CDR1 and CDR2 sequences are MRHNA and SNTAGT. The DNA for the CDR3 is TGTGCCAGCAGTGCACCCCCCCCAGATACGCAGTATTTT. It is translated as CASSAPPPDTQYF.

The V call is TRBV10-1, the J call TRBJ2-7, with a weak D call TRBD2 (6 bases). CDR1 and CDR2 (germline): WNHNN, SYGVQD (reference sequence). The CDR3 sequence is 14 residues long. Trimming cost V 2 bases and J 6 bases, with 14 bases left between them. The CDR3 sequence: CASSEGIAGGEQYF. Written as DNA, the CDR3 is TGCGCCAGCAGTGAGGGGATTGCCGGGGGCGAGCAGTACTTC.

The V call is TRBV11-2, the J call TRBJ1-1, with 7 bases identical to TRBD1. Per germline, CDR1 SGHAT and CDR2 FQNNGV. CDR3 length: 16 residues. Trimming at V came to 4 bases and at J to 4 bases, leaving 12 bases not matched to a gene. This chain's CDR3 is CASSSWAGGVGTEAFF. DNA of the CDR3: TGTGCCAGCAGCTCATGGGCAGGGGGGGTCGGCACTGAAGCTTTCTTT.

The CDR3 sequence: CASSSFRLAGGSYNEQFF. As DNA, the CDR3 is TGTGCCAGCAGCTCCTTCCGACTAGCGGGAGGGTCCTACAATGAGCAGTTCTTC. The chain uses TRBV5-6 and TRBJ2-1; 14 positions agree with TRBD2. Germline V lookup: CDR1 SGHDT, CDR2 YYEEEE. V was clipped by 3 bases and J by 1 base; unmatched bases: 6. CDR3 size: 18 residues.

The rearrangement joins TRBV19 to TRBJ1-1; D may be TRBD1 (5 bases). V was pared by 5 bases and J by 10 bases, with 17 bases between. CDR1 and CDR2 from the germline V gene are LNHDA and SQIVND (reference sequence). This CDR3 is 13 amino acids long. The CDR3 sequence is CASSSRDPLGAFF. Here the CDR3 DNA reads TGTGCCAGTAGTTCCCGGGACCCCCTGGGAGCTTTCTTT.

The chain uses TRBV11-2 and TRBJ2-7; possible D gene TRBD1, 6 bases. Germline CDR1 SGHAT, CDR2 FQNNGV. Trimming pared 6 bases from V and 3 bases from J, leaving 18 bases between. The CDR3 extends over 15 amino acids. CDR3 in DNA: TGTGCCAGCAGTTCCCTTAAGGGGGTAGTCTACGAGCAGTACTTC. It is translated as CASSSLKGVVYEQYF.

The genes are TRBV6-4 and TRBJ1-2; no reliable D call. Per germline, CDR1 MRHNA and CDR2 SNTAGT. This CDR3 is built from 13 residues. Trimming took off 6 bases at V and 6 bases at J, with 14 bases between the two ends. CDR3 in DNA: TGTGCCAGCAGCCCTCGACCTGGAGATGGCTACACCTTC. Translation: CASSPRPGDGYTF.